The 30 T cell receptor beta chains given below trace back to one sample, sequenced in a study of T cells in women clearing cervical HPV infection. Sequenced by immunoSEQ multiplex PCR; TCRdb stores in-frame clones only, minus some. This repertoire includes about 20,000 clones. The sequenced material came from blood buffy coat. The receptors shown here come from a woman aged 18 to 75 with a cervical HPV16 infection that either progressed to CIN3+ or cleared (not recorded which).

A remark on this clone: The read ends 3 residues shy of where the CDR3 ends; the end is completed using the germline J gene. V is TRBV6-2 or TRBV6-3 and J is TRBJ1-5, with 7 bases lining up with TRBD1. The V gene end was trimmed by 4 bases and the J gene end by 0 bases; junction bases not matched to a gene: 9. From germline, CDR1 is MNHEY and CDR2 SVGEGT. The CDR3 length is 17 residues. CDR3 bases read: TGTGCCAGCAGTTTTAATTCTCGGGACAGTAGCAATCAGCCC. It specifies CASSFNSRDSSNQP. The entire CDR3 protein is CASSFNSRDSSNQPQHF.

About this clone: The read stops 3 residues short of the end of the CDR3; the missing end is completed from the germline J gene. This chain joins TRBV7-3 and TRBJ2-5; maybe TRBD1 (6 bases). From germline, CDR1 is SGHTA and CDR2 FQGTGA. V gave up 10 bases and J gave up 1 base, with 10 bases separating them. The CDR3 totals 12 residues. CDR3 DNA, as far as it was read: TGTGCCAAACGACAGGTCCAAGAGACC. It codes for CAKRQVQET. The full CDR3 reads CAKRQVQETQYF.

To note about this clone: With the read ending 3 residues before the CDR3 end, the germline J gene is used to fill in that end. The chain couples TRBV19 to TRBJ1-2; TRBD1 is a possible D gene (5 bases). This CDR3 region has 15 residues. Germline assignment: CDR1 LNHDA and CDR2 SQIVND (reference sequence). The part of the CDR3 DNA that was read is TGTGCCAGTAGTCCAAGCGGCGGGGGATCCTACGAC. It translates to CASSPSGGGSYD. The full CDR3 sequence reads CASSPSGGGSYDYTF.

CDR3 sequence: CASSLLQGGETQYF. The CDR3 bases that were read are TGTGCCAGCAGCTTACTTCAGGGTGGGGAGACG. The gene calls are TRBV7-9 and TRBJ2-3, with D perhaps given as TRBD1 or TRBD2 (5 bases each). Read coverage stops 3 residues before the CDR3 terminus; the germline J gene supplies the remainder. In germline, CDR1 is SEHNR, CDR2 FQNEAQ (reference sequence). There are 14 residues in the CDR3.

The CDR3 loop is CASSEGRRHGYTF. The CDR3 bases that were read are TGTGCCAGCAGTGAGGGCAGGAGGCATGGC. This chain connects TRBV2 to TRBJ1-2; no definite D call. With the read ending 3 residues before the CDR3 end, the germline J gene is used to fill in that end. V was pared by 3 bases and J by 6 bases, with 11 bases between. CDR3 size: 13 residues. Germline CDR1 and CDR2: SNHLY and FYNNEI.

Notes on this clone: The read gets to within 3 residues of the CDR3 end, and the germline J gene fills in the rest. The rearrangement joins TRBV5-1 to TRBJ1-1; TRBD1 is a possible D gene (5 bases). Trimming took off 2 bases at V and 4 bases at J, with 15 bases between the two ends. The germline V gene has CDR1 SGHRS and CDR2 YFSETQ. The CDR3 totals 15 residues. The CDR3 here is CASSFGIGTITEAFF. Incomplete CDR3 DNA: TGCGCCAGCAGCTTTGGAATTGGGACTATCACTGAA.

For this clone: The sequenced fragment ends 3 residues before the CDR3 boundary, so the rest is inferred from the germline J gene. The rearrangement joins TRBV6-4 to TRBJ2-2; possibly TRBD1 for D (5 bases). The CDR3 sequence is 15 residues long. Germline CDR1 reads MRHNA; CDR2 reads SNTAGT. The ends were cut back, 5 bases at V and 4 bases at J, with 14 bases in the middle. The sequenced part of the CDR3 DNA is TGTGCCAGCAGTCGGACACCCGATAGCACCGGGGAG. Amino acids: CASSRTPDSTGE. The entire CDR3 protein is CASSRTPDSTGELFF.

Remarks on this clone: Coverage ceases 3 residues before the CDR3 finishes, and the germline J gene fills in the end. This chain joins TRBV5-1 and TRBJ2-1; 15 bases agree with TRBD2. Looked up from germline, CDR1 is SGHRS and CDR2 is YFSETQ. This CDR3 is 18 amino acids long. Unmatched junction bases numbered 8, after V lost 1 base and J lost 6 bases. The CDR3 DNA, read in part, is TGCGCCAGCAGCTTGACCGGACTAGCGGGGGGGGCCAGCAATGAG. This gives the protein CASSLTGLAGGASNE. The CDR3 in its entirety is CASSLTGLAGGASNEQFF.

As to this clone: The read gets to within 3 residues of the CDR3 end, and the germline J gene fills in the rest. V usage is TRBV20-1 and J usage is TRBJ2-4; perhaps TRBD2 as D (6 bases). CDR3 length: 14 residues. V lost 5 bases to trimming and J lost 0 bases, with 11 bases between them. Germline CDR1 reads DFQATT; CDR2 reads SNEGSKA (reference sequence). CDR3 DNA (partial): TGCAGTGCTGGGGGACTCCTAGCCAAAAACATT. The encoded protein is CSAGGLLAKNI. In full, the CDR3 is CSAGGLLAKNIQYF.

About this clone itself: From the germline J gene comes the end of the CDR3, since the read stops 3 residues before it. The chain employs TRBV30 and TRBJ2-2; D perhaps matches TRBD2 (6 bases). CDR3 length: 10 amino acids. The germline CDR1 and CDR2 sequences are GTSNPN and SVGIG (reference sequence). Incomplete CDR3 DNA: TGTGCCTGGAGTCGGGGGAGG. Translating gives CAWSRGR. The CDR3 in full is CAWSRGRLFF.

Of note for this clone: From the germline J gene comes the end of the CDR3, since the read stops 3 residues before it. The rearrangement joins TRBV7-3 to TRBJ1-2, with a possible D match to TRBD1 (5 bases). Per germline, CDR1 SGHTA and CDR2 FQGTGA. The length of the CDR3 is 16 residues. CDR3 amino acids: CASSPYFSGGGNDYTF. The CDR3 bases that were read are TGTGCCAGCAGCCCGTACTTTAGCGGGGGAGGTAATGAC.

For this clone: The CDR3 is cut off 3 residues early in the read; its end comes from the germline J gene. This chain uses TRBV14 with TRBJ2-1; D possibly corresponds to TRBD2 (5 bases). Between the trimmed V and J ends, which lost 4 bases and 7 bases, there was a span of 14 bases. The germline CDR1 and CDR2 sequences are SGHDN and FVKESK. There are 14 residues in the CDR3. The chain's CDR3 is CASSPLGPGNEQFF. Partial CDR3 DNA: TGTGCCAGCAGCCCACTAGGACCGGGGAATGAG.

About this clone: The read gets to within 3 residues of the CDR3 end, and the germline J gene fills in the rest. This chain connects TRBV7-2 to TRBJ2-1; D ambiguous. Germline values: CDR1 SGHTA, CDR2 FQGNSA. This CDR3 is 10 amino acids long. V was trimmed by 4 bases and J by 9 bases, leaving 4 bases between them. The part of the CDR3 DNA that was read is TGTGCCAGCAGCTCCGGTGAG. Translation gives CASSSGE. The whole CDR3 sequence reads CASSSGEQFF.

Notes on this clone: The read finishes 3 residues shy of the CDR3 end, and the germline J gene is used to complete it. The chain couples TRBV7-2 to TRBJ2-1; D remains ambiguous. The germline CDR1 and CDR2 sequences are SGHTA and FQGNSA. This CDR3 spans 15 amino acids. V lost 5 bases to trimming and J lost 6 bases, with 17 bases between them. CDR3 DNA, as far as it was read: TGTGCCAGCAGCCCCATCCCCCCCCCTAGCAATGAG. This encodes CASSPIPPPSNE. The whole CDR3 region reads CASSPIPPPSNEQFF.

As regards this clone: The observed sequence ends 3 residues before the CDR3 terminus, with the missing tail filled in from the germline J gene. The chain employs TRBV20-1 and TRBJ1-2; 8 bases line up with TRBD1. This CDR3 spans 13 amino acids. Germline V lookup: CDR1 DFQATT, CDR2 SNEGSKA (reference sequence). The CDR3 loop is CSAPLQGQETYTF. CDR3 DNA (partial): TGCAGTGCCCCCTTACAGGGACAGGAGACC.

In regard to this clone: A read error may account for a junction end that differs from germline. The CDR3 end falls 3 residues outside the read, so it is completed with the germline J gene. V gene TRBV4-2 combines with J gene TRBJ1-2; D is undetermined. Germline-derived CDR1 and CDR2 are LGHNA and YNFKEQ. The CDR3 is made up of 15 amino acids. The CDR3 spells CASSQSQVTNYGYTF. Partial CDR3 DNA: TGCGCCAGCAGCCAAAGCCAGGTGACAAACTATGGC.

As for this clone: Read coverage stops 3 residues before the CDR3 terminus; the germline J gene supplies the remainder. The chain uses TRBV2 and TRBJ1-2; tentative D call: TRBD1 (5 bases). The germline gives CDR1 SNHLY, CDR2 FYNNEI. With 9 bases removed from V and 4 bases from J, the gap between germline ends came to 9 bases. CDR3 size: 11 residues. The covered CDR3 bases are TGTGCCAGAACAGACAGCTATGGC. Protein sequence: CARTDSYG. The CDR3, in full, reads CARTDSYGYTF.

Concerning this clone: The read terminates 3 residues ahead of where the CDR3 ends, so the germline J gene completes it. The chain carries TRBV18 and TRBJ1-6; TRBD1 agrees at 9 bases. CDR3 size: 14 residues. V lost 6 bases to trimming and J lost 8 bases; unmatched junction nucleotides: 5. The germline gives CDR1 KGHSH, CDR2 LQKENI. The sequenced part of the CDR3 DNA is TGTGCCAGCTCTCTAAGACAGGGGGATTCACCC. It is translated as CASSLRQGDSP. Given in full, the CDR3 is CASSLRQGDSPLHF.

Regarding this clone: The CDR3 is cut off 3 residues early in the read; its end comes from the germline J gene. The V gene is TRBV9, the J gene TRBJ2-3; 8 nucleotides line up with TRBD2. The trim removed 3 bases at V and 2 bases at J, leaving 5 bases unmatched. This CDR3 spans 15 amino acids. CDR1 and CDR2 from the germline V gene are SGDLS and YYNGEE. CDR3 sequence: CASSDPAGATDTQYF. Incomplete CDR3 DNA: TGTGCCAGCAGCGACCCAGCGGGAGCCACAGATACG.

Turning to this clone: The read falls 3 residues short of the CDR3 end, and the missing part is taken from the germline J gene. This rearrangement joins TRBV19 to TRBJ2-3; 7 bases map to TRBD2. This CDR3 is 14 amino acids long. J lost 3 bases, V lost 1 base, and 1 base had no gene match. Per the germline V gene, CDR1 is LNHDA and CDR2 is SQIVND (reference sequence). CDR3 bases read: TGTGCCAGTAGTATAGGGACTAGAACAGATACG. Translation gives CASSIGTRTDT. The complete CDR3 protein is CASSIGTRTDTQYF.

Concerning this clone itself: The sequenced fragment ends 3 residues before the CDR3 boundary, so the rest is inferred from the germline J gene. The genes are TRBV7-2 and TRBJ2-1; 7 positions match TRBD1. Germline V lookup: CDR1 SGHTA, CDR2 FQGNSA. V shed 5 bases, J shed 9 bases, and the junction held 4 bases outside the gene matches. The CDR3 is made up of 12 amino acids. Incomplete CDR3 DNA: TGTGCCAGCAGCCTGACAGGGCGTGAG. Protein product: CASSLTGRE. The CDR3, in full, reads CASSLTGREQFF.

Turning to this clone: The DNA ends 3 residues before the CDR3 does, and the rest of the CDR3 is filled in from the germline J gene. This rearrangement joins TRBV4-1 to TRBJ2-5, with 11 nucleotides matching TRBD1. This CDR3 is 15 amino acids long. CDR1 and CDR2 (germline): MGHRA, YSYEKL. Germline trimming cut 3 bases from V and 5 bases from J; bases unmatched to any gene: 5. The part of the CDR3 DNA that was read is TGCGCCAGCAGCCACCTGGGACAGGGGGGCGAGACC. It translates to CASSHLGQGGET. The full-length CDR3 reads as CASSHLGQGGETQYF.

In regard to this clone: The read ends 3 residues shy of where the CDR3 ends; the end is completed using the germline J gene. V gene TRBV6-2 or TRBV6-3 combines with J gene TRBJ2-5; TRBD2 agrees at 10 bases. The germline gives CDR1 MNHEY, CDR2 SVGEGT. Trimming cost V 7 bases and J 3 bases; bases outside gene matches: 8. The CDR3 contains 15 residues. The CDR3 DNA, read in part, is TGTGCCAGCAAGGCTAGCGGGAGACCCGAAGAGACC. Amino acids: CASKASGRPEET. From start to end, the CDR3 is CASKASGRPEETQYF.

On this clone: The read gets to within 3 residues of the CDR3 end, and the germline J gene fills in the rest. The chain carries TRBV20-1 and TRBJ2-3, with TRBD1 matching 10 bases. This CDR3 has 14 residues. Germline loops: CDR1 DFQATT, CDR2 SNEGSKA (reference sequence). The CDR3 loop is CSARLRDRGETQYF. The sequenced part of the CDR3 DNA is TGCAGTGCTAGATTGAGGGACAGGGGAGAGACG.

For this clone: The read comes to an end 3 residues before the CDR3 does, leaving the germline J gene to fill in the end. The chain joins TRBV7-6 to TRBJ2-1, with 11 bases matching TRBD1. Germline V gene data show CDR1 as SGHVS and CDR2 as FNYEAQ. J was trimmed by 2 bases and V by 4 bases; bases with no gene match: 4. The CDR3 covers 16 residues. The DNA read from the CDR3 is TGTGCCAGCAGCTCTCGGACAGGGGGCGCCTACAATGAG. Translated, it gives CASSSRTGGAYNE. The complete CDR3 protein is CASSSRTGGAYNEQFF.

The CDR3 region is CASSLNRRISIGELFF. The sequenced CDR3 bases are TGTGCCAGCAGCTTAAACAGGCGGATTAGCATCGGGGAG. The gene calls are TRBV13 and TRBJ2-2; D is perhaps TRBD1 (5 bases). The read gets to within 3 residues of the CDR3 end, and the germline J gene fills in the rest. CDR1 is PRHDT and CDR2 is FYEKMQ in the germline V gene (reference sequence). The CDR3 runs 16 residues. The V gene lost 2 bases and the J gene lost 7 bases, with 17 bases spanning the gap.

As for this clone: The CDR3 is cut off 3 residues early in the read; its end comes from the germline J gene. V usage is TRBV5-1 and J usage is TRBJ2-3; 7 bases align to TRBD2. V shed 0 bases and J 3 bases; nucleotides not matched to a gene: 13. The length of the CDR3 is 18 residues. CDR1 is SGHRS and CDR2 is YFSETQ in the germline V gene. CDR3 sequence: CASSLVGLEGRLTDTQYF. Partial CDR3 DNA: TGCGCCAGCAGCTTGGTAGGACTAGAGGGGAGGCTTACAGATACG. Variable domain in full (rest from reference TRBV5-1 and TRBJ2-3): KAGVTQTPRYLIKTRGQQVTLSCSPISGHRSVSWYQQTPGQGLQFLFEYFSETQRNKGNFPGRFSGRQFSNSRSEMNVSTLELGDSALYLCASSLVGLEGRLTDTQYFGPGTRLTVL.

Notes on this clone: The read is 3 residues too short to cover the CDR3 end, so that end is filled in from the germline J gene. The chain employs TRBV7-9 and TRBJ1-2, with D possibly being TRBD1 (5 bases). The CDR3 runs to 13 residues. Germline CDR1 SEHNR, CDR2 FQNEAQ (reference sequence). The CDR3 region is CASSKGHPNDYTF. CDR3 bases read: TGTGCCAGCAGCAAAGGACACCCCAATGAC.

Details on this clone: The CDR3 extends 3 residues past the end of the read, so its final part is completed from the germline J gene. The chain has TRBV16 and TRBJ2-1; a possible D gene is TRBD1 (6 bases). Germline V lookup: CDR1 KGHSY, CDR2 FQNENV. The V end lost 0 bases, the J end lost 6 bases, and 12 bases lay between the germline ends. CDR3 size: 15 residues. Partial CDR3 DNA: TGTGCCAGCAGCCAATCGCCGGCAGGGGTCAATGAG. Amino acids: CASSQSPAGVNE. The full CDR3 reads CASSQSPAGVNEQFF.

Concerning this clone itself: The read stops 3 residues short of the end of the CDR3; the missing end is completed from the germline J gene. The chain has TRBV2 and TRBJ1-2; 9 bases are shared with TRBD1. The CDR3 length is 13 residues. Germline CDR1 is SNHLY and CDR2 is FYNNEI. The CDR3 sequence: CASHDGTGPDYTF. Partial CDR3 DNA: TGTGCCAGCCATGACGGGACAGGGCCCGAC.